This paragraph reports one TCR beta chain. No antigen is known for it. Each CD8+ T cell subset was flow-sorted in triplicate. Every sort contained 300,000 cells. This CDR3 region has 17 residues. CDR1 is MNHNY, CDR2 SVGAGI, per germline (reference sequence). The data were obtained in a study of CXCR3-negative and CXCR3-positive naive CD8 T cells. Overall study findings and caveats: More hydrophobic TRB CDR3s occurred in CXCR3-positive than in CXCR3-negative naive cells.

UMI-labeled TRB cDNA libraries were prepared by 5' RACE. Following a re-call of the 5' RACE reads, TCRdb has one entry per CDR3 protein and lacks DNA. The table lists tens of thousands of distinct CDR3 sequences. This receptor was obtained from a human donor in good health. Some clones in this sample may be carry-over from other donors' samples. The rearrangement links TRBV6-6 to TRBJ2-2; TCRdb outputs TRBD1, but without DNA this stays unchecked. The material sequenced was naive CXCR3+ CD8+ T cells from blood. Regarding subset: CD45RO-CCR7+CD27+CD95- naive CD8+ T cells expressing CXCR3 (TNR3+). CDR3 in amino acids: CASSDGQGLFDTGELFF.